This T cell receptor (beta chain) was identified in a study of blood T cell repertoires in COVID-19. Across the study: Sites across the United States, Italy and Spain contributed samples from acute and convalescent COVID-19. The cDNA or gDNA used as material had been derived from T cells, B-cell-depleted T cells, or PBMCs.

The CDR3 is 16 residues long. V was pared by 2 bases and J by 6 bases, with 5 bases of the junction left unmatched. The V gene's germline CDR1 is MGHRA and CDR2 YSYEKL. Authors' analysis steps: Reference gene primer amplification yielded estimated nucleated cell counts. Profiled with immunoSEQ multiplex PCR; TCRdb holds only in-frame clones, not every one. V, J and clone size are those of that table, while D and trimming were read from the DNA. The sample records 150,000 or so clones, about 90% being singletons. The TCR sequence derives from a man aged 50-59 years with acute or convalescent COVID-19. The sequenced sample was peripheral blood. The J gene is TRBJ2-1, the V gene TRBV4-1; 12 bases align to TRBD2. The CDR3 DNA reads as TGCGCCAGCAGCCAACCGACTAGCGGGAGCCCCAATGAGCAGTTCTTC. Amino acids: CASSQPTSGSPNEQFF.